Here is one T cell receptor (beta chain) with its context. The repertoire was sequenced with immunoSEQ multiplex PCR; TCRdb's copy has only in-frame clones and lacks some. The top ten hold more than 0.95% of the sample, which has around 2,000,000 clones, 85% to 95% seen once. Germline assignment: CDR1 ENHRY and CDR2 SYGVKD. This CDR3 contains 14 residues. Trimming removed 0 bases at V and 6 bases at J, with 8 bases between. The entry originates in a study of shared clonotypes between healthy human individuals. Naive CD8 populations comprised CD45RO-negative cells positively selected for CCR7, excluding terminally differentiated effector memory CD45RA+ cells.

This sequence joins TRBV10-3 and TRBJ2-2; D unclear. Sequenced: naive CD8+ T cells sorted from blood. The sequence came from a young man in good health. CDR3 protein: CAISESLGAGELFF. The CDR3 region has the DNA TGTGCCATCAGTGAGTCGCTTGGCGCCGGGGAGCTGTTTTTT.